This passage covers 21 T cell receptor beta chains from one sample sequenced in a study of T cell repertoires in cytomegalovirus infection. Each CDR3 protein is one row after TCRdb ran MiXCR on the reads. The data contain 450,000 to 550,000 distinct CDR3 sequences, 16% of them singletons. The specimen was CD8+ T cells from PBMCs. All receptors derive from a human donor in good health (CMV status not recorded). Some clones in this sample may be carry-over from other donors' samples.

This clonotype was seen a handful of times. V gene TRBV6-6 combines with J gene TRBJ1-3, with a tentative D call TRBD1 (6 bases). Germline V gene lookup returns CDR1 MNHNY and CDR2 SVGAGI (reference sequence). Trimming stripped 8 bases from V and 0 bases from J, with 11 bases between. CDR3 length: 14 amino acids. CDR3 in amino acids: CASRGGNSGNTIYF. The CDR3 coding sequence is TGTGCCAGCCGAGGGGGGAACTCTGGAAACACCATATATTTT.

This clonotype was recorded at least ten times. The gene calls are TRBV28 and TRBJ2-1, with 9 bases that match TRBD2. The V gene's germline CDR1 is MDHEN and CDR2 SYDVKM. The J segment lost 4 bases and the V segment lost 5 bases, leaving 15 bases of the junction unmatched. The CDR3 is 18 residues long. The CDR3 here is CASSPRRLAEPVYNEQFF. The CDR3 DNA follows: TGTGCCAGCAGTCCCCGCCGACTAGCGGAACCCGTTTACAATGAGCAGTTCTTC.

This clonotype was recorded at least ten times. This rearrangement joins TRBV7-9 to TRBJ2-3; 7 bases match TRBD2. V lost 1 base, J lost 2 bases, and 6 bases stayed unmatched. The CDR3 length is 16 residues. CDR1 SEHNR and CDR2 FQNEAQ come from the germline V gene (reference sequence). CDR3 nucleotide sequence: TGTGCCAGCAGCTTAGTTTCTAGCGGACTCACAGATACGCAGTATTTT. This translates into CASSLVSSGLTDTQYF.

This clonotype was counted at least ten times. The V call is TRBV6-1, the J call TRBJ2-5; D is tentatively TRBD1 or TRBD2 (5 bases each). CDR3 length: 14 amino acids. Trimming cost V 4 bases and J 2 bases, with 11 bases left between them. Germline V CDR1 and CDR2: MNHNS, SASEGT. This CDR3 is CASSAQGPQETQYF. The CDR3 nucleotides are TGTGCCAGCAGTGCCCAGGGACCTCAAGAGACCCAGTACTTC.

This clonotype appeared a few times. The chain joins TRBV19 to TRBJ1-5; D may be TRBD1 (5 bases). V lost 2 bases and J lost 0, with 11 bases in between. Per the germline V gene, CDR1 is LNHDA and CDR2 is SQIVND (reference sequence). The CDR3 totals 16 residues. The CDR3 sequence: CASSIFQGSSNQPQHF. The DNA for the CDR3 is TGTGCCAGTAGTATATTTCAGGGCAGTAGCAATCAGCCCCAGCATTTT.

This clonotype turned up a few times. This sequence joins TRBV20-1 and TRBJ2-7, with D hard to call. With 6 bases removed from V and 3 bases from J, the gap between germline ends came to 21 bases. The CDR3 is 15 residues long. Germline V gene data show CDR1 as DFQATT and CDR2 as SNEGSKA (reference sequence). The CDR3 protein is CSALPGLGKDYEQYF. CDR3 nucleotides: TGCAGTGCATTACCGGGCCTGGGGAAGGACTACGAGCAGTACTTC.

This clonotype was counted many times. V usage is TRBV7-9 and J usage is TRBJ1-5; 9 positions match TRBD1. The CDR3 totals 14 residues. J gave up 4 bases and V 4 bases, and 2 bases lay outside the gene matches. The germline V gene has CDR1 SEHNR and CDR2 FQNEAQ (reference sequence). The CDR3 sequence is CASSYGTGNQPQHF. In nucleotides, the CDR3 is TGTGCCAGCAGCTACGGGACAGGGAATCAGCCCCAGCATTTT.

In nucleotides, the CDR3 is TGCGCCAGCAGTCAATCCGAGGACAGGGCTTCCAAAAACATTCAGTACTTC. This encodes CASSQSEDRASKNIQYF. J is TRBJ2-4 and V is TRBV23-1; 8 bases line up with TRBD1. TRBV23-1 is reported as an ORF; its role is uncertain. CDR3 length: 17 amino acids. V lost 0 bases to trimming and J lost 2 bases; unmatched junction nucleotides: 6.

This clonotype was seen only a few times. The CDR3 is CASSLEVGLYEQYF. The CDR3 coding sequence is TGTGCCAGCAGCTTGGAGGTGGGCTTATACGAGCAGTACTTC. The chain combines TRBV5-6 with TRBJ2-7; D uncertain. With 0 bases removed from V and 4 bases from J, the gap between germline ends came to 11 bases. Looked up from germline, CDR1 is SGHDT and CDR2 is YYEEEE. The CDR3 sequence is 14 residues long.

With regard to this clonotype: One base away lies a much larger clone, so this may be a sequencing read error. V is TRBV5-5 and J is TRBJ2-1, with TRBD1 identical over 12 bases. V lost 5 bases to trimming and J lost 7 bases; unmatched junction nucleotides: 4. CDR1 is SGHKS, CDR2 YYEKEE, per germline (reference sequence). This CDR3 contains 14 residues. CDR3 nucleotide sequence: TGTGCCAGCAGGACGGGACAGGGGGCTAATGAGCAGTTCTTC. Protein sequence: CASRTGQGANEQFF.

This clonotype was observed many times. The chain employs TRBV10-3 and TRBJ1-5, with D perhaps matching TRBD1 (6 bases). The CDR3 contains 16 residues. The ends were cut back, 6 bases at V and 5 bases at J, with 20 bases in the middle. Germline V CDR1 and CDR2: ENHRY, SYGVKD. The CDR3 sequence is CAISEQGNGVDQPQHF. The CDR3 DNA follows: TGTGCCATCAGCGAGCAGGGGAACGGGGTGGATCAGCCCCAGCATTTT.

This clonotype was seen a handful of times. The rearrangement links TRBV9 to TRBJ2-3, with 8 bases lining up with TRBD2. Germline trimming cut 0 bases from V and 1 base from J; bases unmatched to any gene: 4. CDR3 length equals 16 residues. Germline-derived CDR1 and CDR2 are SGDLS and YYNGEE. CDR3 amino acids: CASSVEVSGGTDTQYF. Written as DNA, the CDR3 is TGTGCCAGCAGCGTAGAGGTTAGCGGGGGCACAGATACGCAGTATTTT.

With regard to this clonotype: The junction and the germline gene differ at one end; a read error may be behind it. This chain links TRBV7-6 with TRBJ1-2, with 7 bases that match TRBD1. CDR1 and CDR2 (germline): SGHVS, FNYEAQ. This CDR3 has 16 residues. The CDR3 is CDSSLGTGTEHYGYTF. DNA of the CDR3: TGTGACAGCAGCTTAGGGACCGGGACAGAACACTATGGTTACACCTTC.

The rearrangement joins TRBV10-3 to TRBJ2-1; possibly TRBD1 for D (5 bases). The CDR3 sequence is 12 residues long. The germline gives CDR1 ENHRY, CDR2 SYGVKD. Deletions cut 2 bases from V and 13 bases from J, with 12 bases between. The CDR3 nucleotides are TGTGCCATCAGTGAGACCTGGACATCCCAGTTCTTC. This gives the protein CAISETWTSQFF.

A note on this clonotype: Without the conserved terminal phenylalanine or tryptophan, this CDR3 likely stems from a read error. The DNA is omitted, as the CDR3 cannot be located on it reliably, and the CDR3 follows TCRdb's listing. J is TRBJ2-1 and V is TRBV7-3; the DNA was not used to check the table's D call, TRBD2. Germline assignment: CDR1 SGHTA and CDR2 FQGTGA. Ends included, the CDR3 has 16 residues. CDR3 sequence: CASSLTTSGVYNEQLL.

This clonotype was seen a few times. The rearrangement uses TRBV4-2 and TRBJ2-1; a possible D gene is TRBD1 (5 bases). The length of the CDR3 is 14 residues. CDR1 is LGHNA and CDR2 is YNFKEQ in the germline V gene. Trimming stripped 3 bases from V and 5 bases from J, with 11 bases between. Written as DNA, the CDR3 is TGTGCCAGCAGCCAGACAGTTAGGGACAATGAGCAGTTCTTC. Translated: CASSQTVRDNEQFF.

The rearrangement joins TRBV12-5 to TRBJ1-2; perhaps TRBD1 as D (5 bases). Germline CDR1 is LGHNT and CDR2 is FRNRAP. V dropped 6 bases and J dropped 6 bases, with 11 bases sitting between them. The CDR3 has 12 residues. CDR3 residues: CASGTVGDGYTF. The CDR3 coding sequence is TGTGCTAGTGGGACAGTGGGCGATGGCTACACCTTC.

Many counts were recorded for this clonotype. The V and J genes are TRBV27 and TRBJ2-7, with 7 bases matching TRBD1. With V trimmed by 6 bases and J by 2 bases, 7 bases remained unmatched. The CDR3 contains 14 residues. Germline loops: CDR1 MNHEY, CDR2 SMNVEV (reference sequence). CDR3 loop: CASSAGTATYEQYF. CDR3 bases: TGTGCCAGCAGCGCCGGGACAGCCACCTACGAGCAGTACTTC.

This chain connects TRBV12-3 or TRBV12-4 to TRBJ2-1; no reliable D call. Deletions cut 1 base from V and 2 bases from J, with 9 bases between. The length of the CDR3 is 15 residues. Here the CDR3 DNA reads TGTGCCAGCAGTTTAGGGGGTTATGCCTACAATGAGCAGTTCTTC. The encoded protein is CASSLGGYAYNEQFF.

This clonotype appeared a few times. The chain is built from TRBV10-3 and TRBJ2-1; D gene uncertain. The CDR3 runs to 15 residues. V lost 5 bases and J lost 4, with 15 bases in between. CDR1 is ENHRY, CDR2 SYGVKD, per germline. This chain's CDR3 is CAISLEGHLYNEQFF. CDR3 sequence (DNA): TGTGCCATCAGTTTGGAAGGCCACCTATACAATGAGCAGTTCTTC.

This clonotype was picked up one time. The rearrangement links TRBV4-1 to TRBJ1-2; D is unresolved. The germline gives CDR1 MGHRA, CDR2 YSYEKL. Between the trimmed V and J ends, which lost 0 bases and 0 bases, there was a span of 5 bases. The length of the CDR3 is 14 residues. This chain's CDR3 is CASSQDPSNYGYTF. CDR3 bases: TGCGCCAGCAGCCAAGATCCCTCTAACTATGGCTACACCTTC.